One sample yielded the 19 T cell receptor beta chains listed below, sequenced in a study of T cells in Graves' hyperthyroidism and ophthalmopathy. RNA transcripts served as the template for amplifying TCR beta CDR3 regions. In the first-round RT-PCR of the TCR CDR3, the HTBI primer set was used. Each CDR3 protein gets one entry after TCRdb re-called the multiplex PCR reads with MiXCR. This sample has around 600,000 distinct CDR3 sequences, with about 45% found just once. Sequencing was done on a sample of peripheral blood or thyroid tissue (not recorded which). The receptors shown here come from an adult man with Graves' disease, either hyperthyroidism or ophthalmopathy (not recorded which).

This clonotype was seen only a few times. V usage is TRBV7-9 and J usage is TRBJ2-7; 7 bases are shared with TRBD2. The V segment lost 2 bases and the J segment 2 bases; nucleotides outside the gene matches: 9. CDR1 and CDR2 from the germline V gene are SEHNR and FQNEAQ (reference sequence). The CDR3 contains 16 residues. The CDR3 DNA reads TGTGCCAGCAGCTTAAGTGGGGGGGGTCAAACCTACGAGCAGTACTTC. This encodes CASSLSGGGQTYEQYF.

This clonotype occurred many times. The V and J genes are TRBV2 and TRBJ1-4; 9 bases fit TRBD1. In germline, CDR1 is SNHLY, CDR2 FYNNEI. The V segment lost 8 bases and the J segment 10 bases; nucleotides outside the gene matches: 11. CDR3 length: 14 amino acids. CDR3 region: CASHVSQGAVKLFF. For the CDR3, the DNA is TGTGCCAGCCATGTGTCACAGGGGGCCGTAAAACTGTTTTTT.

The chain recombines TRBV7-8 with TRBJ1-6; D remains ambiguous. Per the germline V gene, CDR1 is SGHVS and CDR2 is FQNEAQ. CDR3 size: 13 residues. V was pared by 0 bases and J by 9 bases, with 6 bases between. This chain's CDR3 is CASSLARASPLHF. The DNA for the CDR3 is TGTGCCAGCAGCTTAGCGCGGGCTTCACCCCTCCACTTT.

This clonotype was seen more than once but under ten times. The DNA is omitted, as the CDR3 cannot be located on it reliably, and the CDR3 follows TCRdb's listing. The CDR3 loop is CATSDLERDQPQHF. J is TRBJ1-5 and V is TRBV24-1. The CDR3 has 14 amino acids, counting both end residues. The germline V gene has CDR1 KGHDR and CDR2 SFDVKD.

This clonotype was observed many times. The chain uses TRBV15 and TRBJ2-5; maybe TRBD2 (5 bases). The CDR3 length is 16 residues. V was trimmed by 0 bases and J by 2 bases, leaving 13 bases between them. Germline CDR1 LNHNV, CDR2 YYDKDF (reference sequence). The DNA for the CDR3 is TGTGCCACCAGCAGAGAATCCGGACTGCCTCAAGAGACCCAGTACTTC. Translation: CATSRESGLPQETQYF.

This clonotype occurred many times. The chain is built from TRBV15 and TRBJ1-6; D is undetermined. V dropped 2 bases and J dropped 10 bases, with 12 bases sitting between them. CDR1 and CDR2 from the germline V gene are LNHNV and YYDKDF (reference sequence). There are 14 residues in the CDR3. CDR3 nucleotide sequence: TGTGCCACCAGCAGACGGGTATCTGGGTCACCCCTCCACTTT. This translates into CATSRRVSGSPLHF.

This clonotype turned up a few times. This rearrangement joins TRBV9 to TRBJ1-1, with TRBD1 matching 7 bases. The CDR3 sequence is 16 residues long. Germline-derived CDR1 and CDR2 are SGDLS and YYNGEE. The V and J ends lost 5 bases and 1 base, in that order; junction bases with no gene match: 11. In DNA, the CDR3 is TGTGCCAGCAGTGACCCACCGGGACAGCGGAACACTGAAGCTTTCTTT. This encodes CASSDPPGQRNTEAFF. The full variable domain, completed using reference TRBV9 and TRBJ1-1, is DSGVTQTPKHLITATGQRVTLRCSPRSGDLSVYWYQQSLDQGLQFLIQYYNGEERAKGNILERFSAQQFPDLHSELNLSSLELGDSALYFCASSDPPGQRNTEAFFGQGTRLTVV.

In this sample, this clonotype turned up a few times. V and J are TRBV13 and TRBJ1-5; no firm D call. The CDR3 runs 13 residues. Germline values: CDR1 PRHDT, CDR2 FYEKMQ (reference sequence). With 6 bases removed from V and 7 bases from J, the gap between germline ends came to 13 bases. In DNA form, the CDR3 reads TGTGCCAGCAGTTCCCATACTAGACAGCCCCAGCATTTT. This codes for CASSSHTRQPQHF.

CDR3 sequence: CASSYTSYYGYTF. CDR3 nucleotide sequence: TGTGCCAGCAGTTACACATCTTACTATGGCTACACCTTC. The chain is built from TRBV2 and TRBJ1-2; D gene unclear. V lost 5 bases and J 3 bases, leaving 10 bases between the germline ends. This CDR3 is 13 amino acids long. CDR1 is SNHLY and CDR2 is FYNNEI in the germline V gene.

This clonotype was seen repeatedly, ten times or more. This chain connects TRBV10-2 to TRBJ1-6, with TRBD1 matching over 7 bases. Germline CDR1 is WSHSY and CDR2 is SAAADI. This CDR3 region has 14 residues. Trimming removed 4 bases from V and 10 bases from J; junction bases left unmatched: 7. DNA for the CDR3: TGCGCCAGCAGTGGGCAGGGGGGAACCTCACCCCTCCACTTT. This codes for CASSGQGGTSPLHF.

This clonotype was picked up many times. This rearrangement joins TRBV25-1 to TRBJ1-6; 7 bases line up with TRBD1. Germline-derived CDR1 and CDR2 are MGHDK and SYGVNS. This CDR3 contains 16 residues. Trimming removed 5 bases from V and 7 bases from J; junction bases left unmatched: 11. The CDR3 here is CASSTPRDSENSPLHF. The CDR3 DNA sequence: TGTGCCAGCAGTACCCCCCGGGACAGCGAGAATTCACCCCTCCACTTT.

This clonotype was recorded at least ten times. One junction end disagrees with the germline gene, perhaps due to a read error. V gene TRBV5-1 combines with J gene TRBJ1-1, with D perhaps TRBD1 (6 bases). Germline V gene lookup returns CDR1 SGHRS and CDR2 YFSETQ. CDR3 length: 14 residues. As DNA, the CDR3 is TGTGCCAGCAGCTTGGACAGCATGAACACTGAAGCTTTCTTT. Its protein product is CASSLDSMNTEAFF. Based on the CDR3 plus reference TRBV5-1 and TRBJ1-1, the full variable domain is KAGVTQTPRYLIKTRGQQVTLSCSPISGHRSVSWYQQTPGQGLQFLFEYFSETQRNKGNFPGRFSGRQFSNSRSEMNVSTLELGDSALYLCASSLDSMNTEAFFGQGTRLTVV.

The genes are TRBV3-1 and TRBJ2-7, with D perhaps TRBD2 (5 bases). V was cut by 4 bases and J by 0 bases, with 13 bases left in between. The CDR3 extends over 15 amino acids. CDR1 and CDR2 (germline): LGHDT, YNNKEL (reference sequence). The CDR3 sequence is CASSRNGDSSYEQYF. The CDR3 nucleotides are TGTGCCAGCAGCCGGAACGGGGATAGCTCCTACGAGCAGTACTTC.

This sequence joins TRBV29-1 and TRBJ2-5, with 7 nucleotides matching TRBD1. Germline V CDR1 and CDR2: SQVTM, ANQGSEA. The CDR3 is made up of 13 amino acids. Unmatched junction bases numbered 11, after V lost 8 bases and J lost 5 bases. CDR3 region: CSQDGTAGETQYF. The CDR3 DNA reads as TGCAGCCAAGATGGGACAGCCGGGGAGACCCAGTACTTC.

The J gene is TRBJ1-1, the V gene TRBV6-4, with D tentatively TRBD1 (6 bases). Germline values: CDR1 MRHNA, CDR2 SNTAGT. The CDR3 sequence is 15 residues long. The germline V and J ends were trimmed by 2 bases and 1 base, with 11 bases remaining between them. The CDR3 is CASSDRGGANTEAFF. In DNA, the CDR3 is TGTGCCAGCAGTGACCGGGGGGGCGCGAACACTGAAGCTTTCTTT.

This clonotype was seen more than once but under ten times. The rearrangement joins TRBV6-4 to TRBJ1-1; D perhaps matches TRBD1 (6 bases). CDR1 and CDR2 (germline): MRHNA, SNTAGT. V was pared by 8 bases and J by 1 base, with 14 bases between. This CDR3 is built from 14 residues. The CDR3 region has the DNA TGTGCCAGCGCGGAACCGGGACAGAACACTGAAGCTTTCTTT. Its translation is CASAEPGQNTEAFF.

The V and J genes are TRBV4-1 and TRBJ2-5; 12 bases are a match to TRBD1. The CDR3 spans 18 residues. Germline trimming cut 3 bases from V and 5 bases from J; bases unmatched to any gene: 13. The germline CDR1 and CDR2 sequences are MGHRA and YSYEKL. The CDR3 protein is CASSHLDGGTGGFETQYF. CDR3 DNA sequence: TGCGCCAGCAGCCACCTCGACGGTGGGACAGGGGGCTTTGAGACCCAGTACTTC.

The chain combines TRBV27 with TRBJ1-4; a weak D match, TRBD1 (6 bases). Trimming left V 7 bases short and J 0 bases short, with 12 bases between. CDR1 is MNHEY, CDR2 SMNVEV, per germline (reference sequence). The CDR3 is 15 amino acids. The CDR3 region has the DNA TGTGCCAGCACCTCATCAGGGGCAACTAATGAAAAACTGTTTTTT. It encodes CASTSSGATNEKLFF. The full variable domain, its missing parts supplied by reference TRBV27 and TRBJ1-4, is EAQVTQNPRYLITVTGKKLTVTCSQNMNHEYMSWYRQDPGLGLRQIYYSMNVEVTDKGDVPEGYKVSRKEKRNFPLILESPSPNQTSLYFCASTSSGATNEKLFFGSGTQLSVL.

For the CDR3, the DNA is TGTGCCAGCAGTTTAGGGAGCGCTAGCGGAGAGACCCAGTACTTC. Its protein is CASSLGSASGETQYF. The V call is TRBV12-3 or TRBV12-4, the J call TRBJ2-5, with 7 nucleotides matching TRBD2. V lost 1 base, J lost 4 bases, and 6 bases stayed unmatched. CDR3 size: 15 residues.